The 6 T cell receptor beta chains given below trace back to one sample, sequenced in a study of blood T cell repertoires in COVID-19. The repertoire was sequenced with immunoSEQ multiplex PCR; TCRdb's copy has only in-frame clones and lacks some. The sample includes roughly 100,000 clones, approximately 85% of them seen just once. Input material: peripheral blood. Source of these receptors: a man aged 35 to 55 with active or convalescent COVID-19.

The chain joins TRBV3-1 (or the pseudogene TRBV3-2) to TRBJ2-7, with 7 bases identical to TRBD1. With V trimmed by 5 bases and J by 5 bases, 12 bases remained unmatched. Germline CDR1 and CDR2: LGHDT and YNNKEL (reference sequence). This CDR3 comprises 15 residues. The CDR3 protein is CASSKTRQGKDEQYF. The CDR3 coding sequence is TGTGCCAGCAGCAAAACCCGACAGGGCAAGGACGAGCAGTACTTC.

The chain has TRBV19 and TRBJ1-3; 11 nucleotides match TRBD1. Germline V gene lookup returns CDR1 LNHDA and CDR2 SQIVND (reference sequence). The CDR3 extends over 15 amino acids. Trimming cost V 3 bases and J 11 bases; bases outside gene matches: 9. CDR3: CASSIPGTGGTAIYF. The CDR3 DNA follows: TGTGCCAGTAGTATCCCCGGGACAGGGGGAACAGCCATATATTTT.

This chain joins TRBV11-2 and TRBJ1-6; D gene uncertain. Deletions cut 2 bases from V and 7 bases from J, with 12 bases between. Germline CDR1 is SGHAT and CDR2 is FQNNGV. The CDR3 runs to 15 residues. This CDR3 reads CASSLLGSQNSPLHF. The CDR3 coding sequence is TGTGCCAGCAGCTTACTGGGCAGCCAAAATTCACCCCTCCACTTT. The complete variable domain, with remaining parts taken from reference TRBV11-2 and TRBJ1-6, reads EAGVAQSPRYKIIEKRQSVAFWCNPISGHATLYWYQQILGQGPKLLIQFQNNGVVDDSQLPKDRFSAERLKGVDSTLKIQPAKLEDSAVYLCASSLLGSQNSPLHFGNGTRLTVT.

This clone was detected only once. V is TRBV5-1 and J is TRBJ2-5, with D perhaps TRBD1 (5 bases). This CDR3 has 14 residues. V was shortened by 0 bases and J by 0 bases, with 6 bases between the two germline ends. Germline values: CDR1 SGHRS, CDR2 YFSETQ. DNA of the CDR3: TGCGCCAGCAGCTTGGGACAGTACCAAGAGACCCAGTACTTC. This gives the protein CASSLGQYQETQYF.

J is TRBJ2-1 and V is TRBV6-5, with 7 bases aligning to TRBD1. Germline CDR1 MNHEY, CDR2 SVGAGI. V dropped 2 bases and J dropped 10; count of bases not matched to a gene: 5. This CDR3 has 13 residues. CDR3 residues: CASSYRGGAEQFF. DNA for the CDR3: TGTGCCAGCAGTTACAGAGGGGGCGCGGAGCAGTTCTTC.

The gene calls are TRBV4-3 and TRBJ2-7, with TRBD2 matching 9 bases. J gave up 3 bases and V 0 bases, and 12 bases lay outside the gene matches. The CDR3 runs 18 residues. The V gene's germline CDR1 is LGHNA and CDR2 YSLEER. Written as DNA, the CDR3 is TGCGCCAGCAGCCAAGATCCCTCCCCGACTAGCGGAAACTACGAGCAGTACTTC. Protein: CASSQDPSPTSGNYEQYF.